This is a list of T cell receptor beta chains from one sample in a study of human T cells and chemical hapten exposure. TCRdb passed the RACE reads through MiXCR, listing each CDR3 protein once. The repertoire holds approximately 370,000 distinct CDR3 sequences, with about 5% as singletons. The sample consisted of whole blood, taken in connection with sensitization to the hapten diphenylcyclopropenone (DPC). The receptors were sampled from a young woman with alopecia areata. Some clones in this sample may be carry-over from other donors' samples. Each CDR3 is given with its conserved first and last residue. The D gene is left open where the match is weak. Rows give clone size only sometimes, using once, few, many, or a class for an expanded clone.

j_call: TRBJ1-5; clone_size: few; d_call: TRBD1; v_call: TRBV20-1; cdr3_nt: TGCAGTGCGGATCACAGGGGGCCTCAGCCCCAGCATTTT; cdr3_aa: CSADHRGPQPQHF
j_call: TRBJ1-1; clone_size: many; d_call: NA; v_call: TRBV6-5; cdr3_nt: TGTGCCAGCCAGGGAGGGATGGAGATCGAAGCTTTCTTT; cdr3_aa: CASQGGMEIEAFF
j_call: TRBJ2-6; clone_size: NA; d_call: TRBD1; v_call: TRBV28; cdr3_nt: TGTGCCAGCAGCGCCCCGACAGGGGTCGGGGCCAACGTCCTGACTTTC; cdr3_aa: CASSAPTGVGANVLTF
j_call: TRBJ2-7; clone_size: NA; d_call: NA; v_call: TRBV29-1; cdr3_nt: TGCAGCGTTCCCGGGACCCGCTACGAGCAGTACTTC; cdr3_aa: CSVPGTRYEQYF
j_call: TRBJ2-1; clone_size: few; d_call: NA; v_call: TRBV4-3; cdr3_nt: TGCGCCAGCAGCCAAGATAAAGGGGTTGCCTACAATGAGCAGTTCTTC; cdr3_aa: CASSQDKGVAYNEQFF
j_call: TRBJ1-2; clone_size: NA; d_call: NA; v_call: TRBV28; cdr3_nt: TGTGCCAGCAGTACCGGGGCCCATAACTATGGCTACACCTTC; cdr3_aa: CASSTGAHNYGYTF
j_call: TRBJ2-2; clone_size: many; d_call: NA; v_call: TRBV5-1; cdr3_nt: TGCGCCAGCACCGACACCGGGGAGCTGTTTTTT; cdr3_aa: CASTDTGELFF
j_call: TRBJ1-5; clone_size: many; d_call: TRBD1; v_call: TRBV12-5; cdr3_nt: TGTGCTAGTGGTTTGCCTCGGACAGGGGAGGACAATCAGCCCCAGCATTTT; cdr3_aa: CASGLPRTGEDNQPQHF
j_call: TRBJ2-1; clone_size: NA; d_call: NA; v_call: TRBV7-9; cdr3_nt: TGTGCCAGCAGCTTACTGTACAACAATGAGCAGTTCTTC; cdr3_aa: CASSLLYNNEQFF
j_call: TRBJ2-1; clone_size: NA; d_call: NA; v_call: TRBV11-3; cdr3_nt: TGTGCCAGCAGCTTATTGGTCGACAGCTCCTACAATGAGCAGTTCTTC; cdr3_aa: CASSLLVDSSYNEQFF
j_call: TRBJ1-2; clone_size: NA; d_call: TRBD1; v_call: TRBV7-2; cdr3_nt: TGTGCCAGCAGCTTCGACAGGGCGCCTTATGGCTACACCTTC; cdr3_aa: CASSFDRAPYGYTF
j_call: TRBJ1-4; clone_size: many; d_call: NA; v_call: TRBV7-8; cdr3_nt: TGTGCCAGCAGCTTAGGAAGGGAAATGGATGAAAAACTGTTTTTT; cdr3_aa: CASSLGREMDEKLFF
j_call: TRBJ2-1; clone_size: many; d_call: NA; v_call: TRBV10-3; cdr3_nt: TGTGCCATCAGTGCCCGAGGTGGCAATGAGCAGTTCTTC; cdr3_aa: CAISARGGNEQFF
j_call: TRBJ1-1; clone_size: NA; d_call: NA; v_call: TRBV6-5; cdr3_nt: TGTGCCAGCAGTTACGGGGGAGGGGGGAACGCTTTCTTT; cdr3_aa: CASSYGGGGNAFF
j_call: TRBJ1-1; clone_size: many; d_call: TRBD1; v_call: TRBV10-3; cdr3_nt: TGTGCCATCGGCCAGGGGGCGAACACTGAAGCTTTCTTT; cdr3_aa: CAIGQGANTEAFF
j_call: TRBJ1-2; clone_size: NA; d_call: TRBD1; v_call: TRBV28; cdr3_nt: TGTGCCAGCAGGCTGGTCTGGGGACAGGGTGTCTATGGCTACACCTTC; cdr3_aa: CASRLVWGQGVYGYTF
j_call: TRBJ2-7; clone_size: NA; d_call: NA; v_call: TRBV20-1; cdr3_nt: TGCAGTGCTCCCAGGGCCACGGGGGGCAACGTTGAGTACTTC; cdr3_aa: CSAPRATGGNVEYF
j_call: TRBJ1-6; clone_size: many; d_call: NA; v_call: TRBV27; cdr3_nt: TGTGCCAGCAGTTTAGACGGGGGTTATTCACCCCTCCACTTT; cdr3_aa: CASSLDGGYSPLHF
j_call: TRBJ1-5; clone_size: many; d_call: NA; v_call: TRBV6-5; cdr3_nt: TGTGCCAGCAGTTACAATACAGATCAGCCCCAGCATTTT; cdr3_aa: CASSYNTDQPQHF
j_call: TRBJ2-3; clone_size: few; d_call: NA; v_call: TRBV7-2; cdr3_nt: TGTGCCAGCAGCCGAGCCTTTCAGGCAGATACGCAGTATTTT; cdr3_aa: CASSRAFQADTQYF
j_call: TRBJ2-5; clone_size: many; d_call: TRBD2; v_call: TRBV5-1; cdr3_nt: TGCGCCAGTACCAGACAGACTAGCGGATACCAAGAGACCCAGTACTTC; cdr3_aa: CASTRQTSGYQETQYF
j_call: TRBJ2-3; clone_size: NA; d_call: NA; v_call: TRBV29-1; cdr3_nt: TGCAGCGTTGCGGACGGCCCCCCAGATACGCAGTATTTT; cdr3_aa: CSVADGPPDTQYF
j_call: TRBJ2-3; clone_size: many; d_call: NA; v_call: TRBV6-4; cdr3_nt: TGTGCCAGCAAAATGTCCGCGGGACGAGATACGCAGTATTTT; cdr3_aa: CASKMSAGRDTQYF
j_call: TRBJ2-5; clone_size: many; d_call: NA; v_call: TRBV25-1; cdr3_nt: TGTGCCAGCAGTGAAGGGGGGGGCGGTCGAGAGACCCAGTACTTC; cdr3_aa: CASSEGGGGRETQYF
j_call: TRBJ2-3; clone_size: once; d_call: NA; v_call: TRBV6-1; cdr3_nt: TGTGCCAGCCGACCGGAGGGCGTTAGAAGCACAGATACGCAGTATTTT; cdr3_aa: CASRPEGVRSTDTQYF
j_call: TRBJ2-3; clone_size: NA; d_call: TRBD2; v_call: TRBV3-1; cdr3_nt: TGTGCCAGCAGCCAAGGCAGAGCGGGGGGCACAGATACGCAGTATTTT; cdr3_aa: CASSQGRAGGTDTQYF
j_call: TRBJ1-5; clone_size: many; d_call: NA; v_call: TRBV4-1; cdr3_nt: TGCGCCAGCAGCCAAGGAAATGGATTATGGCAGCCCCAGCATTTT; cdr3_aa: CASSQGNGLWQPQHF